The TCR beta chain described here comes from a study of control samples from healthy donors and cancer patients. V shed 0 bases and J shed 6 bases, with 13 bases lying between them. Germline V gene lookup returns CDR1 SGHRS and CDR2 YFSETQ. The CDR3 is 14 amino acids. Repertoires were generated with immunoSEQ multiplex PCR, while TCRdb's copy carries only in-frame clones and drops some. In the table there are about 71,000 clones, over 85% of which are singletons. The rearrangement joins TRBV5-1 to TRBJ2-7; no reliable D call. The sample taken for sequencing was PBMCs. This clonotype was obtained from a man aged 60 to 69 with lung cancer. The CDR3 spells CASSLEQGRGEQYV. CDR3 nucleotide sequence: TGCGCCAGCAGCTTGGAACAAGGTAGAGGCGAGCAGTACGTC.